This T cell receptor (beta chain) was identified in a study of early T cells in non-severe SARS-CoV-2 infection (dated by TCRdb to the early 2020s). In terms of the full investigation: Bulk RNA from unsorted whole blood was used for TCR sequencing, so alpha and beta chains could not be paired.

Results the study describes overall, beyond this receptor: Matching against VDJdb was skewed toward anti-spike CD8 responses, likely underestimated virus-specific expansions, and missed private and CD4 specificities.

This clonotype was counted many times. It has no known antigen specificity. Within one base of it there is no much larger clone, and no base qualities were kept. Library preparation employed 5' RACE. Sequencing was carried out with a NextSeq 500. To correct for sequencing error and PCR bias, the TCR library protocol tagged individual cDNA molecules with unique molecular identifiers. Both TCR alpha and beta chains were sequenced, and tight co-correlation was observed between alpha and beta sequence abundances in each sample. Per the source publication's procedure: Decombinator V4 was used to perform V gene, J gene and CDR3 annotation of TCR sequences. Expanded TCRs were defined as changing significantly between any two time points under a Poisson model with p below 0.0001. TCR abundances were normalised to the total number of TCRs sequenced per sample and expressed as counts per million. VDJdb, accessed 1 November 2021, was searched for CMV, EBV and SARS-CoV-2 annotated TCRs, excluding TCRs annotated for multiple antigens. TCRdb's own reprocessing of the public reads used fastp at Q25 and MiXCR and kept productive beta chains. For every CDR3 protein sequence, its rows merge into one entry that carries the most common genes and DNA. The V and J calls were not made by the authors but by TCRdb's processing. Recorded for this sample are some 91,000 distinct CDR3 sequences; 13% of them occurred a single time. The top ten constitute about 2.1% of the sample.

This was a case-control study nested in a cohort of healthcare workers in London, UK, who had nasopharyngeal swab PCR tests and blood samples taken every week. Healthcare workers were recruited between 23 and 31 March 2020, during the week of the UK lockdown, and were followed weekly for up to about 15 weeks. Source material: whole blood. The TCR originated in an adult who was a healthcare worker with PCR-confirmed SARS-CoV-2 infection or an uninfected control (not recorded which).

Read as DNA, the sequence is TGTGCCAGCAGTTCCTACAGGGGAGGGCCTAAAAACATTCAGTACTTC. It codes for CASSSYRGGPKNIQYF. The rearrangement combines TRBV28 with TRBJ2-4, with the D call tentatively TRBD1 or TRBD2, each fitting 7 bases. The CDR3, cysteine through phenylalanine, is 16 amino acids long. Only CDR3 DNA remains: 48 bases, in frame from the first base. The junction carries 17 bases between V and J, which are trimmed by 4 bases and 4 bases respectively. As encoded in the germline V gene, CDR1 is MDHEN while CDR2 is SYDVKM. The variable domain in full, with residues beyond the CDR3 obtained from the reference TRBV28 and TRBJ2-4 genes, is DVKVTQSSRYLVKRTGEKVFLECVQDMDHENMFWYRQDPGLGLRLIYFSYDVKMKEKGDIPEGYSVSREKKERFSLILESASTNQTSMYLCASSSYRGGPKNIQYFGAGTRLSVL.